This T cell receptor (beta chain) was captured by sequencing in a study of T cell repertoires in ileal Crohn's disease. Study at large: Biopsies at the proximal margin of the resected specimen form MI samples.

Data came from immunoSEQ multiplex PCR; TCRdb stores just in-frame clones and leaves some out. This table has roughly 3,000 clones, 75% to 85% appearing once. On this clone: The antigen remains unidentified.

General study points: Mucosal expansions were suggested to be mainly CD8 T cells. Every patient over 26.8% clonality showed endoscopic recurrence.

The CDR3 spans 14 residues. The junction had 1 base not matched to a gene; V was cut back by 2 bases and J by 8 bases. The germline V gene has CDR1 KGHSH and CDR2 LQKENI. The time point here: proximal margin of the surgical specimen (macroscopically non-inflamed). This sequence originates from an adult with Crohn's disease. Sequenced sample: ileal tissue. The chain couples TRBV18 to TRBJ1-6; 9 bases align to TRBD1. The CDR3 coding sequence is TGTGCCAGCTCACCAGGGACAGGGTATTCACCCCTCCACTTT. This codes for CASSPGTGYSPLHF.